What follows is one TCR beta chain and its context. The data are from a study of blood T cell repertoires in COVID-19. The V end was cut by 4 bases, the J end by 9 bases, with 19 bases between. This CDR3 contains 14 residues. Per germline, CDR1 SGHKS and CDR2 YYEKEE (reference sequence). Sequencing used immunoSEQ multiplex PCR; TCRdb keeps in-frame clones, though not all of them. Found here are approximately 68,000 clones, over 80% of them singletons; the top ten hold about 19%. The receptor was isolated from a human donor in a cohort sampled during active COVID-19. The chain carries TRBV5-5 and TRBJ1-2; weak D call: TRBD1 (6 bases). Sequencing used peripheral blood. CDR3 DNA sequence: TGTGCCAGCAGCGCCAGCCGCTCGGACAGTCGCTACACCTTC. As protein: CASSASRSDSRYTF.